The 15 T cell receptor beta chains presented below share a single source sample, sequenced in a study of cytomegalovirus exposure and HLA in healthy donors. Vbeta (60) and Jbeta (13) primers were used in the PCR. Using immunoSEQ multiplex PCR, the repertoire was profiled, and TCRdb retains in-frame clones only, with some absent. The table shows about 150,000 clones, with around 80% occurring only once. The sequencing input was PBMCs. The receptors shown here come from a woman between 18 and 29 years old in good health and CMV-seronegative.

Here the CDR3 reads CASSMGSNRGHEQFF. The CDR3, as DNA: TGTGCCAGCAGTATGGGTTCGAACAGGGGGCATGAGCAGTTCTTC. The chain combines TRBV28 with TRBJ2-1, with TRBD1 matching over 9 bases. Germline V lookup: CDR1 MDHEN, CDR2 SYDVKM. CDR3 length: 15 residues. V shed 5 bases, J shed 8 bases, and the junction held 10 bases outside the gene matches.

The chain carries TRBV4-1 and TRBJ2-7, with TRBD1 identical over 7 bases. The CDR3 loop spans 14 amino acids. V was clipped by 3 bases and J by 2 bases; unmatched bases: 4. CDR1 and CDR2 from the germline V gene are MGHRA and YSYEKL. In DNA form, the CDR3 reads TGCGCCAGCAGCCAGGACAGGATGACCTACGAGCAGTACTTC. It codes for CASSQDRMTYEQYF.

The rearrangement uses TRBV27 and TRBJ1-2, with 8 bases that match TRBD1. Germline CDR1 and CDR2: MNHEY and SMNVEV (reference sequence). The junction had 8 bases not matched to a gene; V was cut back by 2 bases and J by 6 bases. The CDR3 spans 15 residues. The CDR3 reads CASSLGKTGVDGYTF. The CDR3 nucleotides read TGTGCCAGCAGTTTAGGGAAGACAGGGGTGGATGGCTACACCTTC.

The chain couples TRBV5-6 to TRBJ1-1, with TRBD1 matching over 10 bases. Germline assignment: CDR1 SGHDT and CDR2 YYEEEE. The CDR3 runs 16 residues. Trimming removed 3 bases from V and 7 bases from J; junction bases left unmatched: 12. CDR3 coding DNA: TGTGCCAGCAGCTCACGGGACAGGGGCGAAGGACTTGAAGCTTTCTTT. It codes for CASSSRDRGEGLEAFF.

The chain employs TRBV15 and TRBJ1-1; weak D call: TRBD1 (5 bases). The CDR3 spans 16 residues. CDR1 is LNHNV, CDR2 YYDKDF, per germline (reference sequence). Trimming left V 0 bases short and J 4 bases short, with 15 bases between. The CDR3 reads CATSRDGRAYSTEAFF. CDR3 DNA sequence: TGTGCCACCAGCAGAGACGGCAGGGCGTATAGCACTGAAGCTTTCTTT.

This chain links TRBV28 with TRBJ2-5; TRBD1 aligns across 8 bases. The CDR3 sequence is 15 residues long. The junction had 9 bases not matched to a gene; V was cut back by 5 bases and J by 4 bases. Germline V gene sequence: CDR1 MDHEN, CDR2 SYDVKM. The CDR3 nucleotides read TGTGCCAGCAGTGACCCCAGGGGGCGGGGAGAGACCCAGTACTTC. This codes for CASSDPRGRGETQYF.

This chain uses TRBV18 with TRBJ1-1; D remains unclear. The CDR3 is 12 amino acids. V shed 6 bases and J shed 2 bases, with 7 bases lying between them. CDR1 KGHSH and CDR2 LQKENI come from the germline V gene. The CDR3, as DNA: TGTGCCAGCTCCCCGCGAAACACTGAAGCTTTCTTT. Protein sequence: CASSPRNTEAFF. The full variable domain, rest sourced from reference TRBV18 and TRBJ1-1, is NAGVMQNPRHLVRRRGQEARLRCSPMKGHSHVYWYRQLPEEGLKFMVYLQKENIIDESGMPKERFSAEFPKEGPSILRIQQVVRGDSAAYFCASSPRNTEAFFGQGTRLTVV.

The V gene is TRBV15, the J gene TRBJ2-5, with D possibly being TRBD2 (5 bases). CDR3 size: 13 residues. V gave up 1 base and J gave up 5 bases, with 8 bases separating them. Germline V gene data show CDR1 as LNHNV and CDR2 as YYDKDF (reference sequence). The CDR3 region has the DNA TGTGCCACCAGCAGAGGGAGGATTGAGACCCAGTACTTC. The encoded protein is CATSRGRIETQYF. Full variable domain (missing parts from reference TRBV15 and TRBJ2-5): DAMVIQNPRYQVTQFGKPVTLSCSQTLNHNVMYWYQQKSSQAPKLLFHYYDKDFNNEADTPDNFQSRRPNTSFCFLDIRSPGLGDTAMYLCATSRGRIETQYFGPGTRLLVL.

The rearrangement joins TRBV6-5 to TRBJ2-7; D ambiguous. Germline V gives CDR1 MNHEY, CDR2 SVGAGI. The CDR3 has 12 amino acids. The germline V and J ends were trimmed by 6 bases and 6 bases, with 12 bases remaining between them. The CDR3 DNA reads TGTGCCAGCAGGACAACAAGTCTCGAGCAGTACTTC. It specifies CASRTTSLEQYF.

The V gene is TRBV9, the J gene TRBJ1-1; D uncertain. The CDR3 has 15 residues. Germline-derived CDR1 and CDR2 are SGDLS and YYNGEE. V was trimmed by 0 bases and J by 1 base, leaving 10 bases between them. Here the CDR3 reads CASSVGRQSNTEAFF. For the CDR3, the DNA is TGTGCCAGCAGCGTAGGGAGGCAATCGAACACTGAAGCTTTCTTT.

The rearrangement uses TRBV19 and TRBJ2-1; 9 bases fit TRBD1. Per germline, CDR1 LNHDA and CDR2 SQIVND (reference sequence). Trimming removed 7 bases from V and 6 bases from J; junction bases left unmatched: 4. The CDR3 extends over 13 amino acids. Written as DNA, the CDR3 is TGTGCCAGTACACAGGGGGCGCGCAATGAGCAGTTCTTC. Protein: CASTQGARNEQFF.

This clone is medium-sized by share. J is TRBJ2-2 and V is TRBV2; 7 positions match TRBD1. Germline V gene sequence: CDR1 SNHLY, CDR2 FYNNEI. This CDR3 is built from 16 residues. V shed 5 bases and J 1 base; nucleotides not matched to a gene: 7. CDR3 nucleotide sequence: TGTGCCAGCAGTCCACAGGGGTTGAGGAACACCGGGGAGCTGTTTTTT. Translating it yields CASSPQGLRNTGELFF. The variable domain in full, completed from reference TRBV2 and TRBJ2-2, reads EPEVTQTPSHQVTQMGQEVILRCVPISNHLYFYWYRQILGQKVEFLVSFYNNEISEKSEIFDDQFSVERPDGSNFTLKIRSTKLEDSAMYFCASSPQGLRNTGELFFGEGSRLTVL.

This clone has a single count. The chain couples TRBV19 to TRBJ1-5; tentatively, D is TRBD1 (5 bases). Deletions cut 3 bases from V and 0 bases from J, with 18 bases between. Per the germline V gene, CDR1 is LNHDA and CDR2 is SQIVND (reference sequence). This CDR3 has 18 amino acids. In DNA form, the CDR3 reads TGTGCCAGTAGTATTGAGGCTGGGGCCAGGTATAGCAATCAGCCCCAGCATTTT. Its translation is CASSIEAGARYSNQPQHF.

The chain has TRBV4-1 and TRBJ1-5, with 8 bases matching TRBD1. This CDR3 comprises 17 residues. CDR1 and CDR2 (germline): MGHRA, YSYEKL. V was clipped by 1 base and J by 4 bases; unmatched bases: 9. The CDR3 protein is CASSQGTGSPRNQPQHF. DNA of the CDR3: TGCGCCAGCAGCCAAGGGACAGGGTCCCCGCGGAATCAGCCCCAGCATTTT.

The chain links TRBV2 to TRBJ1-2, with a possible D match to TRBD1 (6 bases). The V end lost 1 base, the J end lost 8 bases, and 14 bases lay between the germline ends. Germline CDR1 SNHLY, CDR2 FYNNEI. This CDR3 region has 14 residues. CDR3: CASSEGSTTGGYTF. CDR3 nucleotides: TGTGCCAGCAGTGAAGGGAGTACGACAGGAGGCTACACCTTC.